In this sample, the clone carrying this T cell receptor beta chain turned up once. What it binds is unknown. This sample was taken from a study of STAT5B mutations in CD4+ large granular lymphocyte leukemia. Study results and caveats: Main leukemic clonotypes were patient-specific, but around 25% appeared at low frequency elsewhere.

Sequencing was at survey level. Per the study methods: A productive frequency of 2.59 x 10-5 was the lowest detectable. Generated by immunoSEQ multiplex PCR, the TCRdb table keeps only in-frame clones and is missing some. Clonal size and the V and J genes are those of that table, whereas D and trimming came from the DNA. The sample lists tens of thousands of clones; more than 65% were seen once. This clonotype was obtained from a human donor in good health. The sequencing sample was made of CD4+ T cells from blood buffy coats.

The CDR3 loop reads CASSFLAGTGIAEAFF. In DNA form, the CDR3 reads TGTGCCAGCAGCTTTTTAGCCGGGACAGGGATAGCTGAAGCTTTCTTT. This sequence joins TRBV11-1 and TRBJ1-1; 9 bases are a match to TRBD1. CDR1 is SGHAT, CDR2 FQDESV, per germline (reference sequence). Trimming cost V 3 bases and J 6 bases; bases outside gene matches: 11. The CDR3 runs 16 residues.